The 26 T cell receptor beta chains below come from one sample, sequenced in a study of blood T cell repertoires in COVID-19. Here immunoSEQ multiplex PCR was the method, and the copy in TCRdb shows in-frame clones only, minus some. The sample has a few hundred thousand clones, about 87% seen once. The sequencing input was PBMCs or T cells enriched from blood (not recorded which). These receptors were collected from a man aged 40-49 years in a cohort exposed to, infected with or recovered from COVID-19 (not recorded which).

DNA for the CDR3: TGTGCCATTCGGACAGGGGGCTATAGCAATCAGCCCCAGCATTTT. Protein: CAIRTGGYSNQPQHF. The chain has TRBV2 and TRBJ1-5; 11 positions agree with TRBD1. Germline assignment: CDR1 SNHLY and CDR2 FYNNEI. The V and J ends lost 10 bases and 0 bases, in that order; junction bases with no gene match: 5. This CDR3 is built from 15 residues.

This rearrangement joins TRBV5-1 to TRBJ2-7; possible D gene TRBD2, 7 bases. The length of the CDR3 is 15 residues. Germline V gene lookup returns CDR1 SGHRS and CDR2 YFSETQ. V lost 0 bases, J lost 6 bases, and 16 bases lay in between. This chain's CDR3 is CASSLGEGGVSEQYF. The CDR3, as DNA: TGCGCCAGCAGCTTGGGGGAGGGGGGAGTCTCCGAGCAGTACTTC. The full variable domain, with the rest looked up from reference TRBV5-1 and TRBJ2-7, is KAGVTQTPRYLIKTRGQQVTLSCSPISGHRSVSWYQQTPGQGLQFLFEYFSETQRNKGNFPGRFSGRQFSNSRSEMNVSTLELGDSALYLCASSLGEGGVSEQYFGPGTRLTVT.

The chain joins TRBV21-1 to TRBJ1-1; the DNA was not used to check the table's D call, TRBD1. TRBV21-1 is marked as a pseudogene. The CDR3 loop spans 20 amino acids. The CDR3 protein is CASSKAGTGVSEAENTEAFF. For the CDR3, the DNA is TGTGCCAGCAGCAAGGCCGGGACAGGGGTCTCGGAGGCCGAGAACACTGAAGCTTTCTTT.

The chain couples TRBV5-5 to TRBJ1-1; D gene unclear. In germline, CDR1 is SGHKS, CDR2 YYEKEE (reference sequence). CDR3 length equals 14 residues. V dropped 4 bases and J dropped 0 bases, with 10 bases sitting between them. The CDR3 is CASSRAEMNTEAFF. CDR3 nucleotide sequence: TGTGCCAGCAGCCGTGCTGAGATGAACACTGAAGCTTTCTTT.

V is TRBV19 and J is TRBJ1-6; D remains unclear. Trimming removed 8 bases from V and 0 bases from J, with 14 bases in between. This CDR3 region has 16 residues. Looked up from germline, CDR1 is LNHDA and CDR2 is SQIVND (reference sequence). For the CDR3, the DNA is TGTGCCAGTGCTCGCTCGGGGAGCTCCTATAATTCACCCCTCCACTTT. Translating gives CASARSGSSYNSPLHF.

This rearrangement joins TRBV10-2 to TRBJ2-7; possible D gene TRBD1, 5 bases. V was shortened by 0 bases and J by 0 bases, with 9 bases between the two germline ends. The CDR3 spans 15 residues. Per the germline V gene, CDR1 is WSHSY and CDR2 is SAAADI. The CDR3: CASSESTVASYEQYF. The CDR3 bases are TGCGCCAGCAGTGAGTCGACAGTGGCCTCCTACGAGCAGTACTTC.

The chain combines TRBV15 with TRBJ2-1, with D tentatively TRBD2 (6 bases). The germline V gene encodes CDR1 LNHNV and CDR2 YYDKDF (reference sequence). The length of the CDR3 is 13 residues. Trimming pared 0 bases from V and 9 bases from J, leaving 9 bases between. The chain's CDR3 is CATSRDPGVEQFF. The CDR3 nucleotides read TGTGCCACCAGCAGAGACCCGGGGGTTGAGCAGTTCTTC.

The V and J genes are TRBV7-2 and TRBJ1-1, with unresolved D. V was trimmed by 0 bases and J by 6 bases, leaving 11 bases between them. CDR3 length: 14 amino acids. Germline V gives CDR1 SGHTA, CDR2 FQGNSA. DNA for the CDR3: TGTGCCAGCAGCTTAGCCGGGGTTTGGGCTGAAGCTTTCTTT. Amino acids: CASSLAGVWAEAFF.

This clone came up once. The chain carries TRBV5-4 and TRBJ1-2; unclear D gene. This CDR3 has 12 residues. With 3 bases removed from V and 4 bases from J, the gap between germline ends came to 7 bases. Germline values: CDR1 SGHNT, CDR2 YYREEE (reference sequence). Here the CDR3 DNA reads TGTGCCAGCAGCTCCGATAGCTATGGCTACACCTTC. Translating gives CASSSDSYGYTF. Together with reference TRBV5-4 and TRBJ1-2, the CDR3 gives the full variable domain: ETGVTQSPTHLIKTRGQQVTLRCSSQSGHNTVSWYQQALGQGPQFIFQYYREEENGRGNFPPRFSGLQFPNYSSELNVNALELDDSALYLCASSSDSYGYTFGSGTRLTVV.

The J gene is TRBJ2-2, the V gene TRBV21-1; the D segment call TRBD2 is taken from the table without a DNA check. TRBV21-1 is a known pseudogene. CDR3 length: 16 amino acids. The CDR3 loop is CASSKDRLADTGELFF. CDR3 DNA sequence: TGTGCCAGCAGCAAAGACCGACTAGCGGACACCGGGGAGCTGTTTTTT.

CDR3 nucleotide sequence: TGCGCCAGCAGCTTGGAAGCTAGCGGGGGCTACAATGAGCAGTTCTTC. Encoded protein: CASSLEASGGYNEQFF. The chain carries TRBV5-1 and TRBJ2-1; 10 nucleotides line up with TRBD2. V dropped 0 bases and J dropped 3; count of bases not matched to a gene: 3. The CDR3 length is 16 residues. Germline V lookup: CDR1 SGHRS, CDR2 YFSETQ.

The gene calls are TRBV2 and TRBJ2-1; D uncertain. The CDR3 spans 13 residues. The germline V and J ends were trimmed by 4 bases and 6 bases, with 10 bases remaining between them. CDR1 is SNHLY and CDR2 is FYNNEI in the germline V gene. This CDR3 reads CASSALSLNEQFF. CDR3 nucleotide sequence: TGTGCCAGCAGTGCCCTTAGCCTCAATGAGCAGTTCTTC.

The chain combines TRBV4-1 with TRBJ2-5; D perhaps matches TRBD2 (7 bases). The CDR3 is 15 amino acids. Germline V gene lookup returns CDR1 MGHRA and CDR2 YSYEKL. V was cut by 6 bases and J by 0 bases, with 14 bases left in between. The CDR3 DNA sequence: TGCGCCAGCAGACCCGTAGGGGGGGACCAAGAGACCCAGTACTTC. This encodes CASRPVGGDQETQYF.

This clone was observed once. The J gene is TRBJ1-2, the V gene TRBV11-2; weak D call: TRBD1 (5 bases). This CDR3 is 15 amino acids long. V gave up 1 base and J gave up 2 bases, with 11 bases separating them. Germline lookup yields CDR1 SGHAT and CDR2 FQNNGV. The CDR3 loop is CASSLVAGWNYGYTF. In DNA, the CDR3 is TGTGCCAGCAGCTTAGTGGCAGGGTGGAACTATGGCTACACCTTC.

The chain has TRBV7-2 and TRBJ2-5; weak D call: TRBD2 (6 bases). This CDR3 comprises 14 residues. V lost 4 bases and J 5 bases, leaving 14 bases between the germline ends. Per germline, CDR1 SGHTA and CDR2 FQGNSA. CDR3 sequence: CASSSRRGRETQYF. The DNA for the CDR3 is TGTGCCAGCAGCTCCCGGAGAGGGAGGGAGACCCAGTACTTC.

The V and J genes are TRBV27 and TRBJ1-6; unclear D gene. The CDR3 has 14 amino acids. Germline V gene data show CDR1 as MNHEY and CDR2 as SMNVEV (reference sequence). Trimming stripped 5 bases from V and 7 bases from J, with 12 bases between. CDR3 loop: CASSQTSFNSPLHF. The CDR3 region has the DNA TGTGCCAGCAGTCAGACATCGTTCAATTCACCCCTCCACTTT.

The chain joins TRBV6-5 to TRBJ2-1; D may be TRBD1 (6 bases). The CDR3 is 14 amino acids. Trimming left V 5 bases short and J 2 bases short, with 10 bases between. CDR1 is MNHEY and CDR2 is SVGAGI in the germline V gene. CDR3 sequence (DNA): TGTGCCAGCAGTCGACAGGACGCCTACAATGAGCAGTTCTTC. Translated, it gives CASSRQDAYNEQFF.

This rearrangement joins TRBV6-1 to TRBJ1-4; D is ambiguous. Per the germline V gene, CDR1 is MNHNS and CDR2 is SASEGT. The CDR3 has 14 amino acids. Trimming shortened V by 3 bases and J by 8 bases, and 13 bases separated the two germline ends. DNA for the CDR3: TGTGCCAGCAGTGAGAGGCCTCTCAAAGAAAAACTGTTTTTT. Its protein is CASSERPLKEKLFF.

This rearrangement joins TRBV28 to TRBJ2-7; the match to TRBD2 covers 10 bases. Germline values: CDR1 MDHEN, CDR2 SYDVKM. This CDR3 is built from 15 residues. Losses at the gene ends were 5 bases for V and 1 base for J; bases not matched to a gene: 5. The CDR3 loop is CASSTQREGSYEQYF. CDR3 coding DNA: TGTGCCAGCAGTACACAGCGGGAGGGATCCTACGAGCAGTACTTC.

The J gene is TRBJ1-2, the V gene TRBV27; D perhaps matches TRBD1 (5 bases). CDR1 is MNHEY, CDR2 SMNVEV, per germline (reference sequence). V was pared by 8 bases and J by 8 bases, with 24 bases between. There are 15 residues in the CDR3. Written as DNA, the CDR3 is TGTGCCAGCGGCAGCCCACCCGTCGGGGGTAGGGGCTACACCTTC. Its translation: CASGSPPVGGRGYTF.

This CDR3 reads CASSTESSGANVLTF. The CDR3 DNA follows: TGCGCCAGCAGCACCGAGAGCTCTGGGGCCAACGTCCTGACTTTC. V and J are TRBV5-1 and TRBJ2-6; D is undetermined. V lost 4 bases and J 0 bases, leaving 8 bases between the germline ends. This CDR3 comprises 15 residues. The germline V gene encodes CDR1 SGHRS and CDR2 YFSETQ.

The chain carries TRBV5-1 and TRBJ2-7; 16 bases align to TRBD2. V was clipped by 3 bases and J by 6 bases; unmatched bases: 6. Looked up from germline, CDR1 is SGHRS and CDR2 is YFSETQ. The length of the CDR3 is 16 residues. The CDR3 loop reads CASSSMGLAGGGEQYF. The DNA of the CDR3 is TGCGCCAGCAGCTCTATGGGACTAGCGGGAGGGGGCGAGCAGTACTTC.

The CDR3 region is CASSMGQGGYGYTF. CDR3 coding DNA: TGTGCCAGTAGTATGGGACAGGGGGGCTATGGCTACACCTTC. The chain uses TRBV19 and TRBJ1-2; TRBD1 agrees at 11 bases. From germline, CDR1 is LNHDA and CDR2 SQIVND (reference sequence). This CDR3 is 14 amino acids long. With 3 bases clipped from V and 4 bases from J, the junction kept 1 base outside the gene matches.

The J gene is TRBJ1-6, the V gene TRBV27, with 10 nucleotides matching TRBD1. This CDR3 spans 17 amino acids. Germline V gene sequence: CDR1 MNHEY, CDR2 SMNVEV (reference sequence). The ends lost 4 bases at V and 0 bases at J; junction bases unmatched: 3. The DNA of the CDR3 is TGTGCCAGCAGTTCCTGGACAGGGGGCTCCTATAATTCACCCCTCCACTTT. This codes for CASSSWTGGSYNSPLHF.

This clone was seen a few times. The V call is TRBV10-2, the J call TRBJ1-2; D gene uncertain. Germline V lookup: CDR1 WSHSY, CDR2 SAAADI. Trimming left V 3 bases short and J 0 bases short, with 5 bases between. CDR3 length: 13 amino acids. The DNA for the CDR3 is TGCGCCAGCAGTGACCGTTCTAACTATGGCTACACCTTC. It encodes CASSDRSNYGYTF.

The chain uses TRBV28 and TRBJ1-5, with unresolved D. Deletions cut 7 bases from V and 2 bases from J, with 12 bases between. The CDR3 runs to 14 residues. Germline assignment: CDR1 MDHEN and CDR2 SYDVKM. CDR3 nucleotides: TGTGCCAGCACTAAAAGATTGGGCAATCAGCCCCAGCATTTT. This sequence encodes CASTKRLGNQPQHF.